This T cell receptor beta chain was sequenced for a study of tumor and adjacent non-tumor tissue in lung cancer. Across the study: There were about 12 adenocarcinoma, a couple of squamous cell carcinoma and 1 small cell lung cancer cases.

Study findings and constraints: Higher tumor TCR diversity was associated with shorter survival. Significantly higher TCR diversity was found in tumor than normal lung. Top 100 clones took a larger repertoire share in normal lung.

To note about this clonotype: Its antigen is currently unknown. A much more abundant neighbour one base away suggests this may be a read error.

The template was RNA from unsorted bulk tissue. A modified ARM-PCR protocol with three rounds of nested PCR amplified TCRbeta. Using its own MiXCR run on the multiplex PCR reads, TCRdb lists one record per CDR3 protein. The table has approximately 100,000 distinct CDR3 sequences, 75% seen once. Germline CDR1 MNHNY, CDR2 SVGAGI (reference sequence). The V and J ends lost 9 bases and 13 bases respectively, with 18 bases between them. The CDR3 covers 11 residues. The chain carries TRBV6-6 and TRBJ1-1, with D perhaps matching TRBD1 (5 bases). This receptor was obtained from a woman aged 60-75 years with non-small cell lung cancer. Sequenced: lung tumor tissue. CDR3 nucleotide sequence: TGTGCCAGTACGAGGGGATCTGGGGTTTTCTTT. Its protein is CASTRGSGVFF.